This is a list of T cell receptor beta chains from one sample in a study of T cells expressing NK-cell markers. TCRdb derives one entry per CDR3 protein from the 5' RACE reads, leaving out DNA. In all, the sample yields roughly 160,000 distinct CDR3 sequences. The sample consisted of blood T cells: a sorted CD56 or NKG2C T cell subset, CD4+ or CD8+ T cells, or bulk PBMC T cells (not recorded which). The receptor set was obtained from a man aged 18-70 years in good health. Both conserved end residues are part of each CDR3.

TRBV29-1	12	TRBJ1-1	CSVGGGHTEAFF
TRBV20-1	14	TRBJ2-5	CSARDPSEQETQYF
TRBV7-2	16	TRBJ2-7	CASSLDPGIGFYEQYF
TRBV27	14	TRBJ2-1	CASSLQGRYNEQFF
TRBV7-6	14	TRBJ1-2	CASSRDRTNYGYTF
TRBV21-1	19	TRBJ2-7	CASSVPRDRGPGSSYEQYF
TRBV4-1	17	TRBJ2-7	CASSRIIGQGVSYEQYF
TRBV11-2	15	TRBJ2-2	CASSLGRGPAGELFF
TRBV9	11	TRBJ2-1	CAGDSYNEQFF
TRBV9	15	TRBJ2-5	CASSLYFGGLETQYF
TRBV2	17	TRBJ2-2	CASSPELVVSGTGELFF
TRBV28	14	TRBJ1-1	CASASGTENTEAFF
TRBV9	17	TRBJ2-3	CASSVPTAGPSTDTQYF
TRBV7-9	15	TRBJ2-7	CASRATGTGAWEQYF
TRBV27	16	TRBJ2-1	CASRMATMSSYNEQFF
TRBV7-9	14	TRBJ2-7	CASSYIMVPYEQYF
TRBV13	17	TRBJ1-3	CASRNGNYMSSGNTIYF
TRBV13	13	TRBJ2-3	CASGAGSTDTQYF
TRBV3-1	16	TRBJ1-3	CASSQDHRGPGNTIYF
TRBV13	14	TRBJ1-1	CASSPPRGQREAFF
TRBV12-3/TRBV12-4	15	TRBJ2-1	CASSKRDSRYNEQFF
TRBV4-1	15	TRBJ1-1	CASSQERPMNTEAFF
TRBV9	13	TRBJ1-1	CASSSEWGSEAFF
TRBV10-3	14	TRBJ2-1	CAIRTSGGAEEQFF
TRBV6-1	18	TRBJ1-6	CASSEAKRWDSLNSPLHF
TRBV7-9	16	TRBJ1-1	CASRPAGYGANTEAFF
TRBV5-6	14	TRBJ2-1	CASSLGQGTVEQFF
TRBV7-3	15	TRBJ2-1	CASSFMPSSYNEQFF
TRBV2	14	TRBJ2-3	CASSVIRGADTQYF
TRBV5-6	12	TRBJ1-4	CASSLLGEKLFF
TRBV5-1	14	TRBJ2-1	CASAEDTSGPKRFF
TRBV7-9	13	TRBJ1-1	CASRASGERVAFF
TRBV5-1	17	TRBJ2-6	CASSLEGGPTGANVLTF
TRBV7-9	15	TRBJ2-3	CASSLSQGGADTQYF
TRBV4-2	20	TRBJ2-4	CASSQEQRQVTGLAKNIQYF
TRBV3-1	17	TRBJ2-2	CASSQDPAGVNTGELFF
TRBV12-3/TRBV12-4	14	TRBJ1-1	CASSPTGGSTEAFF
TRBV14	15	TRBJ2-1	CASRRTKSFYNEQFF
TRBV5-1	18	TRBJ2-1	CASSTTREWVGGYNEQFF
TRBV2	15	TRBJ2-1	CASSALAGYYNEQFF
TRBV6-1	14	TRBJ1-1	CASNIGRPSTEAFF
TRBV20-1	14	TRBJ2-7	CSAELGGVSYEQYF